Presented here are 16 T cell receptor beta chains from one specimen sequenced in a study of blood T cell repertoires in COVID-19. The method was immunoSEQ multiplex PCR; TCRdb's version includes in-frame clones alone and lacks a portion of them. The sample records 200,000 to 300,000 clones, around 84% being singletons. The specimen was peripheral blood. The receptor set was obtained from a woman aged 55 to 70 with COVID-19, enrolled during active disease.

The CDR3 bases are TGTGCCAGCAGTTTAACAGGATCCCTTTATTCACCCCTCCACTTT. Encoded protein: CASSLTGSLYSPLHF. This chain uses TRBV28 with TRBJ1-6; D might be TRBD1 (5 bases). The CDR3 sequence is 15 residues long. CDR1 and CDR2 (germline): MDHEN, SYDVKM. The ends were cut back, 2 bases at V and 8 bases at J, with 13 bases in the middle.

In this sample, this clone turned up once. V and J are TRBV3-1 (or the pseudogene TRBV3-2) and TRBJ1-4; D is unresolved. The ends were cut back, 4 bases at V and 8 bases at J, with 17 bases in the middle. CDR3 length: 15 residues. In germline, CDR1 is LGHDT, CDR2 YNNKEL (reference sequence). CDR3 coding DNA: TGTGCCAGCAGCCCCCCTGGGTGGAAGGAGGAAAAACTGTTTTTT. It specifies CASSPPGWKEEKLFF.

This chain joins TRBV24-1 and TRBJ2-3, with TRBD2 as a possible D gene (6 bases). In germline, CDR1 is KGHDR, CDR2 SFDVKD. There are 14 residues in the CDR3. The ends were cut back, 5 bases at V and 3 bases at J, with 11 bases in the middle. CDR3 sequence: CATSGWRETDTQYF. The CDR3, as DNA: TGTGCCACCAGTGGTTGGAGGGAGACAGATACGCAGTATTTT.

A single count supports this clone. The CDR3 spells CASSRIRWGVDQPQHF. CDR3 DNA: TGTGCCAGTAGTCGTATCCGCTGGGGGGTCGATCAGCCCCAGCATTTT. The chain joins TRBV19 to TRBJ1-5; possible D gene TRBD1, 5 bases. Germline values: CDR1 LNHDA, CDR2 SQIVND (reference sequence). V gave up 5 bases and J gave up 5 bases, with 19 bases separating them. The CDR3 is made up of 16 amino acids.

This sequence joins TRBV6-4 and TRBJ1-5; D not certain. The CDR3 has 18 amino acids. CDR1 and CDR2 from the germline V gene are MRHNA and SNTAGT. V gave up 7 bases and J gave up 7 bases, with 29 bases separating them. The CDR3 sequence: CASTNSAGSLTQWQPQHF. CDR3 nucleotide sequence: TGTGCCAGCACAAACAGCGCGGGGTCCCTAACGCAATGGCAGCCCCAGCATTTT.

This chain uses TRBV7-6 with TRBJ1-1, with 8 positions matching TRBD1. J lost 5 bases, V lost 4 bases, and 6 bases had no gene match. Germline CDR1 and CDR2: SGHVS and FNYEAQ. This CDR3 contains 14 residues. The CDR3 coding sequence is TGTGCCAGCAGCTATGCAGGGGGCGCGACTGAAGCTTTCTTT. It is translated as CASSYAGGATEAFF.

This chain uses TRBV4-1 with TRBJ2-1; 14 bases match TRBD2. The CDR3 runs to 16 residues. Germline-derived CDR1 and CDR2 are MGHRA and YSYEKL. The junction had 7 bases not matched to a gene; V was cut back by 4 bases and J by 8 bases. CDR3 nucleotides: TGCGCCAGCAGCCCGGCCGGGACTAGCGGGAGCCATGAGCAGTTCTTC. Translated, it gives CASSPAGTSGSHEQFF.

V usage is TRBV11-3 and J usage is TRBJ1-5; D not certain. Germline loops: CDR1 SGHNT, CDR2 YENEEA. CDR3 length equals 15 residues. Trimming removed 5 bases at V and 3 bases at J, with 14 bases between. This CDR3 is CASSPRYTDNQPQHF. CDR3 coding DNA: TGTGCCAGCAGCCCCAGGTATACTGACAATCAGCCCCAGCATTTT.

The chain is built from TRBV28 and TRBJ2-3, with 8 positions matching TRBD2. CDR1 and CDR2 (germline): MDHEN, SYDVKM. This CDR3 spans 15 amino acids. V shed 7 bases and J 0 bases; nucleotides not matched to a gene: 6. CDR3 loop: CASMESGSSTDTQYF. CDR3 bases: TGTGCCAGCATGGAGAGCGGGAGTAGCACAGATACGCAGTATTTT. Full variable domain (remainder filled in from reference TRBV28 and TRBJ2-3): DVKVTQSSRYLVKRTGEKVFLECVQDMDHENMFWYRQDPGLGLRLIYFSYDVKMKEKGDIPEGYSVSREKKERFSLILESASTNQTSMYLCASMESGSSTDTQYFGPGTRLTVL.

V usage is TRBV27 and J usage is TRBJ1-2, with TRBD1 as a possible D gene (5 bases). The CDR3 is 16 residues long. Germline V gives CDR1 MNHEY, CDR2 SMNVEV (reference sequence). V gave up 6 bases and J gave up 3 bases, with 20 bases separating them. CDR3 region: CASSYGGVREHYGYTF. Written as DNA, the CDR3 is TGTGCCAGCAGCTATGGGGGGGTCAGGGAGCACTATGGCTACACCTTC.

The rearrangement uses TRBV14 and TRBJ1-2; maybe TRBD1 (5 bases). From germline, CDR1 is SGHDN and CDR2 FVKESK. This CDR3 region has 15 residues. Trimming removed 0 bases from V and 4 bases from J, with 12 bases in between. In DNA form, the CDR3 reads TGTGCCAGCAGCCAAGAGGACCCAGGGATCTATGGCTACACCTTC. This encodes CASSQEDPGIYGYTF.

CDR3 sequence reads: CASKLVFYTDTQYF. The CDR3 DNA is TGTGCCAGCAAGCTCGTCTTCTACACAGATACGCAGTATTTT. V gene TRBV5-5 combines with J gene TRBJ2-3, with D hard to call. With 6 bases removed from V and 2 bases from J, the gap between germline ends came to 13 bases. Germline V gene sequence: CDR1 SGHKS, CDR2 YYEKEE (reference sequence). This CDR3 comprises 14 residues.

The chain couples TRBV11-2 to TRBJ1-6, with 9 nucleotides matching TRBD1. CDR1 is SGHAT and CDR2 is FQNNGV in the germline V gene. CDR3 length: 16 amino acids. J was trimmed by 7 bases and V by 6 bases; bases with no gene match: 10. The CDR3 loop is CASSRYRGQENSPLHF. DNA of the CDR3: TGTGCCAGCAGTCGGTACAGGGGGCAGGAGAATTCACCCCTCCACTTT.

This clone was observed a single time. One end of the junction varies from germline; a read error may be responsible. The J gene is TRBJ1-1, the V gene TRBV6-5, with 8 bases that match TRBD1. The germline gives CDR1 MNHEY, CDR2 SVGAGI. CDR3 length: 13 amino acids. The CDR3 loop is CAGSTGGILEAFF. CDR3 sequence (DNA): TGTGCCGGCAGTACAGGGGGGATTTTAGAAGCTTTCTTT.

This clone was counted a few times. CDR3 DNA: TGTGCCAGCAGCCAAGATGTAGGGGGACTAGCGGGAGTAAGTGGCGAGCAGTACTTC. Its protein is CASSQDVGGLAGVSGEQYF. The chain recombines TRBV3-1 (or the pseudogene TRBV3-2) with TRBJ2-7; TRBD2 matches at 14 bases. The CDR3 totals 19 residues. Per the germline V gene, CDR1 is LGHDT and CDR2 is YNNKEL (reference sequence). Unmatched junction bases numbered 13, after V lost 0 bases and J lost 6 bases.

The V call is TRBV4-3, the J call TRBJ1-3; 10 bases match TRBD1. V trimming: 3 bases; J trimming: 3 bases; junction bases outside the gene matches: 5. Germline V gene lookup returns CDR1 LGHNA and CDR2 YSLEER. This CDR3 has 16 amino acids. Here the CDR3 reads CASSQGQGRGGNTIYF. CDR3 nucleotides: TGCGCCAGCAGCCAGGGACAGGGGAGAGGTGGAAACACCATATATTTT.